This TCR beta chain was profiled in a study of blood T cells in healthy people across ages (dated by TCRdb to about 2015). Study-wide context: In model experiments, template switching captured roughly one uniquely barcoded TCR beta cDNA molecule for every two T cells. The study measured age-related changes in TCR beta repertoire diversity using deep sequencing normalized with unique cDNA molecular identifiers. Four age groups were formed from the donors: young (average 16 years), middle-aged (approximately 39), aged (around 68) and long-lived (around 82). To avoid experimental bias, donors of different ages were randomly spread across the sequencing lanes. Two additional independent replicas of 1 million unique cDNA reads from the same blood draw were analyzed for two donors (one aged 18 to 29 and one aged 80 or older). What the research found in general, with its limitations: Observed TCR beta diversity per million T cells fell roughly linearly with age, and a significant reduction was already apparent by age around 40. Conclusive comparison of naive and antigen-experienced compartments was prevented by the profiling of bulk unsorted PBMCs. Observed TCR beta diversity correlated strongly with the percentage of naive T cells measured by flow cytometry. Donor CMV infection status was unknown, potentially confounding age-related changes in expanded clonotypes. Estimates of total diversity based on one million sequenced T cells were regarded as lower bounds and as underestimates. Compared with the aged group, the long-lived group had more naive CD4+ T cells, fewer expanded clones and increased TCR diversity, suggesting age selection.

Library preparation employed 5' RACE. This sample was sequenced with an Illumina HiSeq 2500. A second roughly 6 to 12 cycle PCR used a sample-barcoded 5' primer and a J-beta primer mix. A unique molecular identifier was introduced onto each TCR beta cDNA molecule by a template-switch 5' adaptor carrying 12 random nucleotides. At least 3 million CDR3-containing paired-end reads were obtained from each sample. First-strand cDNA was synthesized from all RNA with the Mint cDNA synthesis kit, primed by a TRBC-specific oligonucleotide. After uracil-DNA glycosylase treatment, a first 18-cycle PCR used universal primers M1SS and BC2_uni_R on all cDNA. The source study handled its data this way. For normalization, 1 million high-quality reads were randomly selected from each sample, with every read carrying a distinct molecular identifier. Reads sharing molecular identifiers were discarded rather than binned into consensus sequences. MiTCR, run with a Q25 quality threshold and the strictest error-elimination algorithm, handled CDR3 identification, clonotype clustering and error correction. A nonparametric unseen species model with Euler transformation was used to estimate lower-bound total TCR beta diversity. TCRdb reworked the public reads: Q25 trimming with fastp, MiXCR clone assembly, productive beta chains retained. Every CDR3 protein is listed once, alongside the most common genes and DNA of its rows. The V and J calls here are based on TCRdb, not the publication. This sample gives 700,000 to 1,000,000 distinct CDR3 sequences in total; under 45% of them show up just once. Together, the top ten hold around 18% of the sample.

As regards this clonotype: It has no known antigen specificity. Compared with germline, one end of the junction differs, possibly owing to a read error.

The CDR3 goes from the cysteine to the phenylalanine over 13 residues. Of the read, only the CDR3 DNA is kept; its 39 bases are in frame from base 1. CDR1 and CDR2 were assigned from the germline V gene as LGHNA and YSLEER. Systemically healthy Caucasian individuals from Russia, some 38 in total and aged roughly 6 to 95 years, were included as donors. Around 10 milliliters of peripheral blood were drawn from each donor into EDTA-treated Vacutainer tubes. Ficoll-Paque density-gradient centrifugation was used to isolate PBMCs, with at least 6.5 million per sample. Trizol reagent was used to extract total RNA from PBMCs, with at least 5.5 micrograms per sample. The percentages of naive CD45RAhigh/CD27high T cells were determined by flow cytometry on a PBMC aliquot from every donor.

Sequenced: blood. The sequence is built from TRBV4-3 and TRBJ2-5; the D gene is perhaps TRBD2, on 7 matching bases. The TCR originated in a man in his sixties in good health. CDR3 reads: CSSSIGGVETQYF. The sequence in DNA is TGCTCCAGCAGTATAGGGGGGGTAGAGACCCAGTACTTC.